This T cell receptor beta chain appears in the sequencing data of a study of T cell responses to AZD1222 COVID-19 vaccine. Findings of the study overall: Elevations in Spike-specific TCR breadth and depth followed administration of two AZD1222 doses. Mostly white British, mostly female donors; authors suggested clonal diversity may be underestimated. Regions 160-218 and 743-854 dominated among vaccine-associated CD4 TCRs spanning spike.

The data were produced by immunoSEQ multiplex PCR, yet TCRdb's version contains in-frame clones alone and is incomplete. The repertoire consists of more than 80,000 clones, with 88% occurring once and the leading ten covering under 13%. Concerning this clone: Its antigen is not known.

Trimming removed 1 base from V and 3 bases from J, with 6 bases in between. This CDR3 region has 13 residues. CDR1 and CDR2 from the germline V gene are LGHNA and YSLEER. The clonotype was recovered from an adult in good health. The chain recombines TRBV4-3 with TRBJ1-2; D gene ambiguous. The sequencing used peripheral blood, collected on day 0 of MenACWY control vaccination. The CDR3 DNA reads TGCGCCAGCAGCCAAGCGATTTACTATGGCTACACCTTC. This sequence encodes CASSQAIYYGYTF.